This note documents a single TCR beta chain sequence. Its target antigen remains unknown. Within one base of it there is no much larger clone, and no base qualities were kept. The sample belongs to a study of response to subunit inactivated influenza vaccine (dated by TCRdb to the late 2010s). Regarding the complete study: Deep quantitative profiling of the T cell receptor repertoire was used in the study to follow responses to a trivalent subunit inactivated influenza vaccine.

Receptors were amplified or captured by RT-PCR. Sequencing instrument: Illumina HiSeq 2500. TCRdb itself trimmed the public reads at Q25 with fastp, ran MiXCR and retained productive beta chains. Every distinct CDR3 protein forms one entry, paired with its most common genes and DNA. Within this sample are about 540,000 distinct CDR3 sequences, with under 25% of them counted one time only. About 3% of the sample goes to the ten largest clones. General study outcomes and caveats: According to the authors, only a limited number of new T cells may be recruited by each seasonal influenza vaccination.

The germline V gene (reference sequence) specifies DFQATT as CDR1 and SNEGSKA as CDR2. The CDR3 starts with the cysteine, ends with the phenylalanine, and has 14 residues. CDR3 DNA only is kept here, 42 bases in frame from base 1. V has 6 bases trimmed and J has 1 base trimmed; junction bases matching no gene number 5. Separately, the same data were catalogued under a study of T cells expressing NK-cell markers. The second study also describes: TCR beta cDNA libraries were prepared using 5'RACE template switching, which introduced a universal primer site and unique molecular identifiers. Eight or nine donors provided sorted CD3+CD56+NKG2C+, CD3+CD56+NKG2C- and CD3+CD56-NKG2C+ T-cell subsets, whose TCR beta-chain repertoires were profiled. Among the eight sequenced donors, only one was HCMV-seronegative, while the other seven were HCMV-seropositive. To restrict sorting to alphabetaTCR-expressing T cells, an anti-gammadeltaTCR antibody was added in several experiments. In about six donors, the dominant CD3+CD56+NKG2C+ clonotypes were found to rank among the top 10 CD8+ clonotypes and to make up roughly 1.0-7.5% of CD8+ T cells. Those dominant clonotypes were again the most abundant among CD3+CD56-NKG2C+ cells in four donors, at roughly 25-60.1%. It remained unclear whether the expanded NKG2C-expressing T cell clones were specific for HCMV antigens. Randomly selected healthy volunteers, three men and five women, were used as the eight sequenced donors. A commercial ELISA kit detecting HCMV-specific IgG in serum was used to determine HCMV serostatus. Ficoll density gradient centrifugation was used to isolate peripheral blood mononuclear cells from blood. Magnetic immunoseparation with Miltenyi isolation kits was used to isolate CD4+ and CD8+ T cells from PBMC. cDNA synthesis was primed from the TCR beta constant segment and was followed by two successive PCR amplification steps. The libraries were sequenced on Illumina HiSeq 2000/2500, MiSeq or NextSeq, producing 2 x 150 bp reads. MIGEC was used to demultiplex reads and group the reads by UMI, and MiTCR was used to assemble and quantify clonotypes. Only TCR cDNA sequences supported by at least two reads were kept to exclude erroneous sequences. The tcR package was used for downstream repertoire analysis, and clonotypes were matched between fractions using CDR3 nucleotide sequence together with V segment. VDJmatch was used to annotate antigen specificity against VDJdb, with one amino acid substitution in CDR3 allowed.

The sequence is built from TRBV20-1 and TRBJ2-7, and 11 junctional nucleotides match TRBD2. This receptor was identified in a man aged 50 to 59 who received an inactivated influenza vaccine. Donor details come from another sample of the same person, matched by shared clones. The material sequenced was CD4+ T cells sorted from PBMCs, taken about 13 days after vaccination. The CDR3 region: CSAVLAGGSYEQYF. At the DNA level, the sequence is TGCAGTGCCGTTCTAGCGGGAGGATCCTACGAGCAGTACTTC.